This passage covers 15 T cell receptor beta chains from one sample sequenced in a study of blood T cell repertoires in COVID-19. Assay: immunoSEQ multiplex PCR; the TCRdb copy retains only in-frame clones and omits some. The repertoire consists of 150,000 to 200,000 clones, with about 90% occurring once and the leading ten covering 4%. Sequences were obtained from peripheral blood. The receptors shown here come from an older woman with acute or convalescent COVID-19.

V and J are TRBV7-2 and TRBJ2-1; a weak D match, TRBD2 (7 bases). This CDR3 spans 16 amino acids. CDR1 SGHTA and CDR2 FQGNSA come from the germline V gene. V dropped 5 bases and J dropped 12 bases, with 26 bases sitting between them. The CDR3 DNA is TGTGCCAGCAGCCCCCGGGGCGGGGGACTACAGGGATGGCAGTTCTTC. Translating it yields CASSPRGGGLQGWQFF.

V and J are TRBV7-2 and TRBJ1-6, with a weak D call TRBD1 (5 bases). Trimming took 5 bases from V and 7 from J, leaving 15 bases between them. The CDR3 runs 15 residues. CDR1 SGHTA and CDR2 FQGNSA come from the germline V gene. The CDR3: CASSPNGGRNSPLHF. In nucleotides, the CDR3 is TGTGCCAGCAGCCCGAACGGGGGAAGGAATTCACCCCTCCACTTT.

The rearrangement joins TRBV7-2 to TRBJ1-6, with 8 nucleotides matching TRBD1. With V trimmed by 5 bases and J by 9 bases, 6 bases remained unmatched. From germline, CDR1 is SGHTA and CDR2 FQGNSA. This CDR3 is 14 amino acids long. The CDR3 here is CASSTTGGGSPLHF. The CDR3, as DNA: TGTGCCAGCAGCACAACAGGGGGAGGTTCACCCCTCCACTTT. Together with reference TRBV7-2 and TRBJ1-6, the CDR3 gives the full variable domain: GAGVSQSPSNKVTEKGKDVELRCDPISGHTALYWYRQSLGQGLEFLIYFQGNSAPDKSGLPSDRFSAERTGGSVSTLTIQRTQQEDSAVYLCASSTTGGGSPLHFGNGTRLTVT.

This clone was found once. The rearrangement uses TRBV2 and TRBJ1-2, with D possibly being TRBD1 (6 bases). Germline CDR1 is SNHLY and CDR2 is FYNNEI. The germline V and J ends were trimmed by 2 bases and 8 bases, with 18 bases remaining between them. The CDR3 sequence is 15 residues long. CDR3 loop: CASSELDRILAGYTF. For the CDR3, the DNA is TGTGCCAGCAGTGAATTAGACAGGATTCTAGCCGGCTACACCTTC.

The chain couples TRBV6-5 to TRBJ1-1; 8 bases align to TRBD1. V lost 6 bases, J lost 4 bases, and 4 bases stayed unmatched. CDR1 is MNHEY, CDR2 SVGAGI, per germline. This CDR3 is built from 13 residues. CDR3 protein: CASRYGQGTEAFF. The CDR3 region has the DNA TGTGCCAGCAGATATGGACAGGGCACTGAAGCTTTCTTT.

This CDR3 reads CASAGRGNEKLFF. The CDR3 region has the DNA TGTGCCAGCGCAGGGAGGGGGAATGAAAAACTGTTTTTT. The chain carries TRBV6-5 and TRBJ1-4; possible D gene TRBD1, 6 bases. Between the trimmed V and J ends, which lost 8 bases and 5 bases, there was a span of 12 bases. The CDR3 has 13 amino acids. Germline V gene data show CDR1 as MNHEY and CDR2 as SVGAGI.

The chain has TRBV5-8 and TRBJ2-4; D is perhaps TRBD1 (6 bases). This CDR3 comprises 15 residues. Deletions cut 4 bases from V and 3 bases from J, with 14 bases between. Germline V gene lookup returns CDR1 SGHTS and CDR2 YDEGEE. CDR3 protein: CASSEVQGGKNIQYF. CDR3 nucleotide sequence: TGTGCCAGCAGCGAGGTACAGGGCGGCAAAAACATTCAGTACTTC.

The genes are TRBV19 and TRBJ2-3; no definite D call. V lost 1 base to trimming and J lost 6 bases, with 17 bases between them. The germline CDR1 and CDR2 sequences are LNHDA and SQIVND (reference sequence). The CDR3 contains 16 residues. This chain's CDR3 is CASSIVGSASEDTQYF. The CDR3 region has the DNA TGTGCCAGTAGTATAGTTGGTTCGGCTAGTGAGGATACGCAGTATTTT.

This clone came up once. V is TRBV11-3 and J is TRBJ1-1; no clear D gene. CDR1 is SGHNT, CDR2 YENEEA, per germline. This CDR3 spans 13 amino acids. V was trimmed by 5 bases and J by 1 base, leaving 8 bases between them. The CDR3 DNA sequence: TGTGCCAGCAGCCTGTTTAGGAACACTGAAGCTTTCTTT. It codes for CASSLFRNTEAFF.

This chain joins TRBV2 and TRBJ1-5, with D uncertain. The CDR3 is 13 amino acids. V was pared by 7 bases and J by 1 base, with 8 bases between. The germline V gene encodes CDR1 SNHLY and CDR2 FYNNEI. The CDR3: CASKNTSNQPQHF. The CDR3 nucleotides read TGTGCCAGCAAAAATACAAGCAATCAGCCCCAGCATTTT.

The V and J genes are TRBV2 and TRBJ1-5; no reliable D call. Trimming stripped 7 bases from V and 5 bases from J, with 12 bases between. This CDR3 is built from 13 residues. CDR1 and CDR2 from the germline V gene are SNHLY and FYNNEI. The CDR3 protein is CASTRGGDQPQHF. Here the CDR3 DNA reads TGTGCCAGCACGCGAGGCGGGGATCAGCCCCAGCATTTT.

The chain carries TRBV6-5 and TRBJ2-7; D may be TRBD1 (6 bases). The germline V gene encodes CDR1 MNHEY and CDR2 SVGAGI. The CDR3 length is 13 residues. Trimming pared 2 bases from V and 6 bases from J, leaving 11 bases between. Written as DNA, the CDR3 is TGTGCCAGCAGTTACGGGCCAGGGGCCGAGCAGTACTTC. Amino acids: CASSYGPGAEQYF.

V and J are TRBV25-1 and TRBJ2-5, with 11 bases identical to TRBD2. CDR1 is MGHDK, CDR2 SYGVNS, per germline. This CDR3 is built from 16 residues. The V and J ends lost 4 bases and 3 bases, in that order; junction bases with no gene match: 7. The CDR3, as DNA: TGTGCCAGCAGTGTGTTGACTAGCGGGATAAAAGAGACCCAGTACTTC. Its protein product is CASSVLTSGIKETQYF.

This sequence joins TRBV19 and TRBJ2-6, with 9 bases fitting TRBD1. Losses at the gene ends were 4 bases for V and 2 bases for J; bases not matched to a gene: 6. CDR1 LNHDA and CDR2 SQIVND come from the germline V gene (reference sequence). CDR3 length: 17 residues. CDR3 sequence (DNA): TGTGCCAGTAGTAGTGGGACAGGGATGGCTGGGGCCAACGTCCTGACTTTC. Residues: CASSSGTGMAGANVLTF.

The chain joins TRBV4-1 to TRBJ1-6; D remains unclear. V lost 4 bases, J lost 9 bases, and 10 bases lay in between. Germline CDR1 reads MGHRA; CDR2 reads YSYEKL. CDR3 length: 13 amino acids. CDR3 nucleotides: TGCGCCAGCAGCCGAGACGCAGGTTCACCCCTCCACTTT. Encoded protein: CASSRDAGSPLHF.